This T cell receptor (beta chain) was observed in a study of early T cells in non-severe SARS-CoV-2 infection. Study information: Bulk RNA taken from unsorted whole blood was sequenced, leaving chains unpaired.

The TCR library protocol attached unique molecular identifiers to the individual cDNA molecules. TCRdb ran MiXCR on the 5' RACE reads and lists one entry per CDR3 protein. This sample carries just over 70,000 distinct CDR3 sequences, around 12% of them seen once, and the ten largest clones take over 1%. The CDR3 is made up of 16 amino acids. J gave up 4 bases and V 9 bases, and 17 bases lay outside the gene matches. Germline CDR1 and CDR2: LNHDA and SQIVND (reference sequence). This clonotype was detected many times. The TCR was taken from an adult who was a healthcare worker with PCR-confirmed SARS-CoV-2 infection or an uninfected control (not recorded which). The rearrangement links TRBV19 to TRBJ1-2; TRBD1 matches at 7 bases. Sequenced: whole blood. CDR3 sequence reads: CASRTEGQLWGYGYTF. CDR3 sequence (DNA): TGTGCCAGCCGCACAGAGGGACAGCTTTGGGGCTATGGCTACACCTTC.